This T cell receptor (beta chain) was documented in a study of blood T cells in healthy people across ages. They isolated at least 6.5 million PBMCs from each sample. This clonotype was seen ten or more times. A J-beta primer mix and a sample-barcoded 5' primer were used in a second PCR of roughly 6 to 11 cycles. TCRdb re-derived calls from the 5' RACE reads in MiXCR, one entry per CDR3 protein. The sample records under 950,000 distinct CDR3 sequences, about a fifth being singletons. J was trimmed by 4 bases and V by 1 base; bases with no gene match: 3. CDR1 is DFQATT, CDR2 SNEGSKA, per germline (reference sequence). CDR3 length: 14 amino acids.

This receptor was obtained from a man in his 70s in good health. The chain carries TRBV20-1 and TRBJ2-1; 8 bases agree with TRBD2. Material for sequencing was blood. The CDR3 nucleotides read TGCAGTGCTAGAGCGGGGGGGCTTTACAATGAGCAGTTCTTC. This translates into CSARAGGLYNEQFF.